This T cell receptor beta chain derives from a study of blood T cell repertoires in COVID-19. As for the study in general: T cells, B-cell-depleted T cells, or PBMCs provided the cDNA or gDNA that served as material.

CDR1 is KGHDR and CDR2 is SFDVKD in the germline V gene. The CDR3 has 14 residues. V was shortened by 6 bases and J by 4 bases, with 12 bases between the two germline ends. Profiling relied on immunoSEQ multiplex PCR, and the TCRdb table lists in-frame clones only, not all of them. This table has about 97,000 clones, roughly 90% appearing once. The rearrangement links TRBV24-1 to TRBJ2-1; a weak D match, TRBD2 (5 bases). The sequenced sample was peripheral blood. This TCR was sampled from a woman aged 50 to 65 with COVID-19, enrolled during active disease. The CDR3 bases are TGTGCCACCAGTTCGAATCGGGGTTACAATGAGCAGTTCTTC. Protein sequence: CATSSNRGYNEQFF.